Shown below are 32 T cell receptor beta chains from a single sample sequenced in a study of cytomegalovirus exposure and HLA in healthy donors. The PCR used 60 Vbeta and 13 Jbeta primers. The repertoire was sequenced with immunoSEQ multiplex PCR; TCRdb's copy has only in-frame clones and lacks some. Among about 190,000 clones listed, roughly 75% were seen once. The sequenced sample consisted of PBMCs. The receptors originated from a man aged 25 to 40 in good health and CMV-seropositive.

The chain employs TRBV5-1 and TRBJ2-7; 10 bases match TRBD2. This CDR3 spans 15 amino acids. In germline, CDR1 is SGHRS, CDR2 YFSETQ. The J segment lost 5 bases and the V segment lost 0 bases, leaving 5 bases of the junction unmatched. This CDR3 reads CASSLGLAGVNEQYF. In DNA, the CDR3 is TGCGCCAGCAGCTTGGGCCTAGCGGGAGTAAACGAGCAGTACTTC.

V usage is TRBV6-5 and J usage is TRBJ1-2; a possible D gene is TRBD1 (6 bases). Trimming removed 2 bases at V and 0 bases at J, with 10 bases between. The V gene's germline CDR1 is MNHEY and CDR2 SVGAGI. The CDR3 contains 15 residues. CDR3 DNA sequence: TGTGCCAGCAGTTACCCGGACAGAGCTAACTATGGCTACACCTTC. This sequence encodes CASSYPDRANYGYTF.

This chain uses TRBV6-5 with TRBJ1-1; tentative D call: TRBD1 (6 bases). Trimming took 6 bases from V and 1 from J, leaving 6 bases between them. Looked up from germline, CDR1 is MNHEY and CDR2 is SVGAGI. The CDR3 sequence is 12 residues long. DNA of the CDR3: TGTGCCAGCAGACAGGGGAACACTGAAGCTTTCTTT. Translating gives CASRQGNTEAFF.

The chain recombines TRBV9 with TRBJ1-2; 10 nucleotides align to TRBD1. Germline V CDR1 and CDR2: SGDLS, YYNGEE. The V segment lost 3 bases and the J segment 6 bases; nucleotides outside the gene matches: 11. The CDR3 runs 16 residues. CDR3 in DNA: TGTGCCAGCAGCGACACCTTGGGGACAGGGGTTGATGGCTACACCTTC. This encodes CASSDTLGTGVDGYTF.

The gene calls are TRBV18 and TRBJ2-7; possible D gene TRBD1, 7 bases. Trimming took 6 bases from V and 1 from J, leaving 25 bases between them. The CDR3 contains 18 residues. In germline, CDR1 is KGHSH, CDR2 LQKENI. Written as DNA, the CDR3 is TGTGCCAGCTCCCCGGGGGCGGACAGGAGATTAGATTCCTACGAGCAGTACTTC. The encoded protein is CASSPGADRRLDSYEQYF.

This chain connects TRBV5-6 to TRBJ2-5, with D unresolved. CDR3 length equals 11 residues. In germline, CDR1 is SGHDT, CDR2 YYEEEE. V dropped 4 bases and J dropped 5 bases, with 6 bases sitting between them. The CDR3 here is CASSIRETQYF. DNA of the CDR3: TGTGCCAGCAGCATACGGGAGACCCAGTACTTC.

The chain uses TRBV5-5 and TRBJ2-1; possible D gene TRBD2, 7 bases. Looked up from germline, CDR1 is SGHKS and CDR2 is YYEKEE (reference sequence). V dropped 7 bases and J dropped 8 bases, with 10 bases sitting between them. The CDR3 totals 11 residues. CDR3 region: CASGGAYEQFF. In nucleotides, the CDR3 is TGTGCCAGCGGGGGGGCTTATGAGCAGTTCTTC.

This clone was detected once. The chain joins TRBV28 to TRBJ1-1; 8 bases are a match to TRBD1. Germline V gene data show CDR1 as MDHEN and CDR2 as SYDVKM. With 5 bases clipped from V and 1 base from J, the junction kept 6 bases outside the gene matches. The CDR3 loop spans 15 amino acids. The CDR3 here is CASSRSGTGNTEAFF. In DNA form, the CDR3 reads TGTGCCAGCAGTCGATCCGGGACAGGGAACACTGAAGCTTTCTTT.

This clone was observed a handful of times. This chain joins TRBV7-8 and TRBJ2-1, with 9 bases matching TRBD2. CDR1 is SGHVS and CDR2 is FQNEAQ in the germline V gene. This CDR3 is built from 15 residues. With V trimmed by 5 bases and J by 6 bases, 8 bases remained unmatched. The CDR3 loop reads CASSVGTSRSNEQFF. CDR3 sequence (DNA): TGTGCCAGCAGCGTAGGGACTAGCCGTTCCAATGAGCAGTTCTTC.

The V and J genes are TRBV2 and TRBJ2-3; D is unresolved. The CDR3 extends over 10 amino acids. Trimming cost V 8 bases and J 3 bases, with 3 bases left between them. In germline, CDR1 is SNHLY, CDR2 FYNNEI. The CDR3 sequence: CASQTDTQYF. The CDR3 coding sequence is TGTGCCAGCCAGACAGATACGCAGTATTTT. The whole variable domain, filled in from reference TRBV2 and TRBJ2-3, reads EPEVTQTPSHQVTQMGQEVILRCVPISNHLYFYWYRQILGQKVEFLVSFYNNEISEKSEIFDDQFSVERPDGSNFTLKIRSTKLEDSAMYFCASQTDTQYFGPGTRLTVL.

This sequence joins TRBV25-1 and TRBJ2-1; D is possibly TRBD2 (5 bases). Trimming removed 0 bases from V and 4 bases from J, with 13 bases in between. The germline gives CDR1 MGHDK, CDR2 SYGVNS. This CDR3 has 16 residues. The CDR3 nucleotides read TGTGCCAGCAGTGAATATTCTCTCCGGGGATACAATGAGCAGTTCTTC. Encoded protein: CASSEYSLRGYNEQFF.

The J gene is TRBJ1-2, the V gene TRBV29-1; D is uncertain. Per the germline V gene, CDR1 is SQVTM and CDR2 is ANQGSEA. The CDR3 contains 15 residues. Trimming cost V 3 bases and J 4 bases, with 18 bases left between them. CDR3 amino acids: CSVDVDTNSGYGYTF. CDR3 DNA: TGCAGCGTTGATGTGGATACTAATTCGGGCTATGGCTACACCTTC.

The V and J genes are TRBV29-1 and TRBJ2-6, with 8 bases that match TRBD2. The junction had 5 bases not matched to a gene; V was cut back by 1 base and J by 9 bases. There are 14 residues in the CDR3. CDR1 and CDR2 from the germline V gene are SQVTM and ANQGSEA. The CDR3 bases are TGCAGCGTTGAAGGTGCGGGGGGAGGCAACGTCCTGACTTTC. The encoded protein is CSVEGAGGGNVLTF.

CDR3 protein: CASSWPGEAYPEFF. CDR3 bases: TGTGCCAGCAGCTGGCCGGGGGAGGCATATCCGGAGTTCTTC. The rearrangement links TRBV5-4 to TRBJ2-1; TRBD2 is a possible D gene (6 bases). The CDR3 loop spans 14 amino acids. In germline, CDR1 is SGHNT, CDR2 YYREEE (reference sequence). V lost 3 bases, J lost 14 bases, and 21 bases lay in between.

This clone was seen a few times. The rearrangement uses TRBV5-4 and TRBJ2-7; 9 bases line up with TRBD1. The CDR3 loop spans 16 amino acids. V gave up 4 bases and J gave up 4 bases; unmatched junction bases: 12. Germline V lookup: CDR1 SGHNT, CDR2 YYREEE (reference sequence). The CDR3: CASSHGTGRASYEQYF. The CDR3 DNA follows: TGTGCCAGCAGCCATGGGACAGGGAGGGCATCTTACGAGCAGTACTTC.

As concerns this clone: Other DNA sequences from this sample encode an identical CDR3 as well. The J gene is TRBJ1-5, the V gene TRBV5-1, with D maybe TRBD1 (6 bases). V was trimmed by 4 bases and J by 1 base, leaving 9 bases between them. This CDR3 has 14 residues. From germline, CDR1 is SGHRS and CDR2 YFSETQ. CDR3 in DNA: TGCGCCAGCAGCCCGCAGGGGAGCAATCAGCCCCAGCATTTT. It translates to CASSPQGSNQPQHF.

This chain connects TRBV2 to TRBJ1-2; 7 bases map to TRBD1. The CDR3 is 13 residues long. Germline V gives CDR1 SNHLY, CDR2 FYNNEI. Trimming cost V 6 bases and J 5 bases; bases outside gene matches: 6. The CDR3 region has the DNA TGTGCCAGCAGCCGGGACAGAGAATATGGCTACACCTTC. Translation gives CASSRDREYGYTF.

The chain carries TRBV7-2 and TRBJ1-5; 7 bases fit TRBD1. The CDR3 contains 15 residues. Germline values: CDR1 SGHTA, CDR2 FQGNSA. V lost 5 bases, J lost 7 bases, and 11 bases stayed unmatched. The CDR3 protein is CASSRQGSAGQPQHF. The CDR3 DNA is TGTGCCAGCAGCCGACAGGGTTCGGCGGGGCAGCCCCAGCATTTT.

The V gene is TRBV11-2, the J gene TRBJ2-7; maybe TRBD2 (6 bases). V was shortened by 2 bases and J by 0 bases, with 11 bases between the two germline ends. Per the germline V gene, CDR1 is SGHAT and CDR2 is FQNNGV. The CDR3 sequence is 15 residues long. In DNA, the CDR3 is TGTGCCAGCAGCTTATTAGCGGCATACTCCTACGAGCAGTACTTC. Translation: CASSLLAAYSYEQYF.

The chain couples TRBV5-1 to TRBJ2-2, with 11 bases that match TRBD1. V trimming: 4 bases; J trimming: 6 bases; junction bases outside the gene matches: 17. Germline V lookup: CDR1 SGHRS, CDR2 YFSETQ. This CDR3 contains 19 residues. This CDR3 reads CASSPGQGAWAGEAGELFF. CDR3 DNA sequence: TGCGCCAGCAGCCCAGGACAGGGGGCATGGGCGGGAGAGGCCGGGGAGCTGTTTTTT. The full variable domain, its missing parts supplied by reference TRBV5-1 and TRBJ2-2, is KAGVTQTPRYLIKTRGQQVTLSCSPISGHRSVSWYQQTPGQGLQFLFEYFSETQRNKGNFPGRFSGRQFSNSRSEMNVSTLELGDSALYLCASSPGQGAWAGEAGELFFGEGSRLTVL.

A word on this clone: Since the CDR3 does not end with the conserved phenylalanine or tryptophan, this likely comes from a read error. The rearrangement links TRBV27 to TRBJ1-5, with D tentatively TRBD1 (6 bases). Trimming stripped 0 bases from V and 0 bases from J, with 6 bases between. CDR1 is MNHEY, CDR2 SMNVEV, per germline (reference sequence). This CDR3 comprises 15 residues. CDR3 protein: CASSLSGGSNQPQHL. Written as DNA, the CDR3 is TGTGCCAGCAGTTTATCAGGGGGTAGCAATCAGCCCCAGCATCTT.

The CDR3 loop is CASSHRTGGRDEQYF. The CDR3 DNA reads as TGTGCCAGCAGCCATCGGACAGGGGGCAGAGACGAGCAGTACTTC. This sequence joins TRBV14 and TRBJ2-7; 11 nucleotides line up with TRBD1. CDR3 length equals 15 residues. Trimming cost V 3 bases and J 5 bases; bases outside gene matches: 6. Germline V gene data show CDR1 as SGHDN and CDR2 as FVKESK.

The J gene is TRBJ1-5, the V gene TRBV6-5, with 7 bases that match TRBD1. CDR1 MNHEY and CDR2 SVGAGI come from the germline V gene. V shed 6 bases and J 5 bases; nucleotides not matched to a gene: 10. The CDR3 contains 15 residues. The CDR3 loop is CASRRAGGGDQPQHF. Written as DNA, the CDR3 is TGTGCCAGCAGACGCGCAGGGGGAGGAGATCAGCCCCAGCATTTT.

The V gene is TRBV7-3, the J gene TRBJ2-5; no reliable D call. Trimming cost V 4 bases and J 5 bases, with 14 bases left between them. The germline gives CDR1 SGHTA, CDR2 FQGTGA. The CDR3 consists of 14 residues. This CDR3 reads CASSSSVSRETQYF. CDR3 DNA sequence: TGTGCCAGCAGCTCCTCGGTTTCGAGGGAGACCCAGTACTTC.

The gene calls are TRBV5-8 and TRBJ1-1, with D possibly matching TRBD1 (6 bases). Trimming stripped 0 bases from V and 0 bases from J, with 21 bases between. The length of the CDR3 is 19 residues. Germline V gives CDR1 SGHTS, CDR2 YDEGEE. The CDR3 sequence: CASSLAQAAWGLMNTEAFF. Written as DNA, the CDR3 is TGTGCCAGCAGCTTGGCCCAGGCGGCGTGGGGGCTAATGAACACTGAAGCTTTCTTT.

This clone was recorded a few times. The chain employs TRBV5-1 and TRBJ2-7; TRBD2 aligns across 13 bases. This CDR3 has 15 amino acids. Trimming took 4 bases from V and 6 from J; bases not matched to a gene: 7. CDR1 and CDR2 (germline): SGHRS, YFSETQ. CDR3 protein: CASSAPGLAGSEQYF. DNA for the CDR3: TGCGCCAGCAGCGCCCCGGGACTAGCGGGAAGCGAGCAGTACTTC.

The CDR3 sequence: CASSIQPGGEKLFF. DNA of the CDR3: TGTGCCAGCAGTATTCAACCAGGGGGGGAAAAACTGTTTTTT. The chain carries TRBV28 and TRBJ1-4; 7 bases align to TRBD1. The CDR3 runs 14 residues. Trimming cost V 5 bases and J 8 bases; bases outside gene matches: 8. CDR1 is MDHEN and CDR2 is SYDVKM in the germline V gene. Supplemented by reference TRBV28 and TRBJ1-4, the full variable domain reads DVKVTQSSRYLVKRTGEKVFLECVQDMDHENMFWYRQDPGLGLRLIYFSYDVKMKEKGDIPEGYSVSREKKERFSLILESASTNQTSMYLCASSIQPGGEKLFFGSGTQLSVL.

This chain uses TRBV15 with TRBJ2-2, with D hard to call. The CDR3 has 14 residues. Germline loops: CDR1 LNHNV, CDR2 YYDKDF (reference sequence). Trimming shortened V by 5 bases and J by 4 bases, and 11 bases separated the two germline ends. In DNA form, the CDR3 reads TGTGCCACCAGCCCCCCTAGACCCACCGGGGAGCTGTTTTTT. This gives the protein CATSPPRPTGELFF.

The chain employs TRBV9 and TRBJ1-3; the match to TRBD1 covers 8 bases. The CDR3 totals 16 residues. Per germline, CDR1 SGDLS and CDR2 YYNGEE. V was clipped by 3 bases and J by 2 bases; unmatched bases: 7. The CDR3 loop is CASSGQGSNPGNTIYF. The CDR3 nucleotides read TGTGCCAGCAGCGGACAGGGGTCAAATCCTGGAAACACCATATATTTT.

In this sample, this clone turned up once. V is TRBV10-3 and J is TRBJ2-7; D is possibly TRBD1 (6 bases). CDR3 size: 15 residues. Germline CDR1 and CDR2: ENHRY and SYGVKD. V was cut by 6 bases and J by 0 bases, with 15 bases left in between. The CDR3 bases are TGTGCCATCAGGGGCGGAGACAGGAGCTCCTACGAGCAGTACTTC. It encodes CAIRGGDRSSYEQYF.

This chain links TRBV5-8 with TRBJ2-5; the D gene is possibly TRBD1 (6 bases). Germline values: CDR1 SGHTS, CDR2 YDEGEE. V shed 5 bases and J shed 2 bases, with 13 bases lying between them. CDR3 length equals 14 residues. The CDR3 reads CASRRRTVQETQYF. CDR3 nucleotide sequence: TGTGCCAGCAGACGTCGGACAGTACAAGAGACCCAGTACTTC.

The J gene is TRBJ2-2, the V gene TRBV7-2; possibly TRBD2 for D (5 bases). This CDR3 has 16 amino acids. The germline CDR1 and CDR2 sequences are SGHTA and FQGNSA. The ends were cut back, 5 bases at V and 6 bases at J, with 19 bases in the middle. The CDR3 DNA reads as TGTGCCAGCAGCCCTCGGGCTTCGGAGGTAGCCGGGGAGCTGTTTTTT. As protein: CASSPRASEVAGELFF. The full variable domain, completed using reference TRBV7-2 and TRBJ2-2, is GAGVSQSPSNKVTEKGKDVELRCDPISGHTALYWYRQSLGQGLEFLIYFQGNSAPDKSGLPSDRFSAERTGGSVSTLTIQRTQQEDSAVYLCASSPRASEVAGELFFGEGSRLTVL.